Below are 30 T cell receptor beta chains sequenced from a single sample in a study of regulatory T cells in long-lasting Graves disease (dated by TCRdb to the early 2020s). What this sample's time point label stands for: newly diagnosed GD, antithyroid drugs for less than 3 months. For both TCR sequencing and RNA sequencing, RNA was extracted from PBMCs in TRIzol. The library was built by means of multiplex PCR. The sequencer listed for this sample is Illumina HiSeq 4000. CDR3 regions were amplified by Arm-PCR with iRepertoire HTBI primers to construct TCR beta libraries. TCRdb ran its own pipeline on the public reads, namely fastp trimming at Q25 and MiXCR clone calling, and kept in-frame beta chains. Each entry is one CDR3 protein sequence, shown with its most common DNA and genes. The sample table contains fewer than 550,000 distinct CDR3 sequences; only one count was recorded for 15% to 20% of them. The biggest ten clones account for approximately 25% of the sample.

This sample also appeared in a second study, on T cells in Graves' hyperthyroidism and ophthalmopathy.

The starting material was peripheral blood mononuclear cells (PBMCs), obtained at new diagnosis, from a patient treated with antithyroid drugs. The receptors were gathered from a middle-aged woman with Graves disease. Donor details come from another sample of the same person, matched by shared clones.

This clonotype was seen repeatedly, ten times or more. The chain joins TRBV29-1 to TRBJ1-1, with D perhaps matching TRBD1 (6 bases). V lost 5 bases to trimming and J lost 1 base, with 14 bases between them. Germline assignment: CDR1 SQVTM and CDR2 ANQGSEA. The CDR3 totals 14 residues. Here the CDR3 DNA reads TGCAGCGTTCAGCAGGGGTCTCAGAACACTGAAGCTTTCTTT. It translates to CSVQQGSQNTEAFF.

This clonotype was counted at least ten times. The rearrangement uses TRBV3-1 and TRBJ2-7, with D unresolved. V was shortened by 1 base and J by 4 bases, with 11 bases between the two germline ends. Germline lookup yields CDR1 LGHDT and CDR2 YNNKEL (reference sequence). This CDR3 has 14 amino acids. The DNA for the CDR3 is TGTGCCAGCAGCCAAGTTGGGCAGGTTTACGAGCAGTACTTC. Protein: CASSQVGQVYEQYF.

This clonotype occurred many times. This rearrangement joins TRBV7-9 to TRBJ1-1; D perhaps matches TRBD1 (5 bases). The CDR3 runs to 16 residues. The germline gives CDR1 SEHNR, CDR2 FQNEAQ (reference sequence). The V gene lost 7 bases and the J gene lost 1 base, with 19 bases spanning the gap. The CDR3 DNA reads TGTGCCAGCAACCTTCTCGGAGGGACGGGGAACACTGAAGCTTTCTTT. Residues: CASNLLGGTGNTEAFF.

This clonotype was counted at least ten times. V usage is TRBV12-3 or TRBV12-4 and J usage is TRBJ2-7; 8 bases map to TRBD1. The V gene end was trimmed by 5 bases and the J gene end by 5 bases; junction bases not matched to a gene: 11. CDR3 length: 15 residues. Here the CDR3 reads CASSATDRGGNEQYF. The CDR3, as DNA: TGTGCCAGCAGTGCCACCGACAGGGGTGGAAACGAGCAGTACTTC.

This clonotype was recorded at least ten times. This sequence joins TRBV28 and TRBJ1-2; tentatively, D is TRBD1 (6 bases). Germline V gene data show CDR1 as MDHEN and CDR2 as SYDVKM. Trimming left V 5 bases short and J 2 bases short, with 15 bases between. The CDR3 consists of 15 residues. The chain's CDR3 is CASSPGDRLNYGYTF. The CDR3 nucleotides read TGTGCCAGCAGTCCAGGGGATCGCTTAAACTATGGCTACACCTTC.

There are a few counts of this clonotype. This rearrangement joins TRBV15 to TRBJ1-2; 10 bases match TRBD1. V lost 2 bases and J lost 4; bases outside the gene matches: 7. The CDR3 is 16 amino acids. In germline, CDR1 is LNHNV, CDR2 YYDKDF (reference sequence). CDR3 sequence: CATSRPPGQGSYGYTF. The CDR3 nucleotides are TGTGCCACCAGCAGACCACCGGGACAGGGGAGCTATGGCTACACCTTC.

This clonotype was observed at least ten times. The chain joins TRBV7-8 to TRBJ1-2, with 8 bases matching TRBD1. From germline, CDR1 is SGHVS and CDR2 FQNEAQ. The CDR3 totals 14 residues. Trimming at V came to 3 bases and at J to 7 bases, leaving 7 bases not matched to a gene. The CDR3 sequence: CASSFTGGIGGYTF. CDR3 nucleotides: TGTGCCAGCAGCTTTACAGGGGGAATAGGTGGCTACACCTTC.

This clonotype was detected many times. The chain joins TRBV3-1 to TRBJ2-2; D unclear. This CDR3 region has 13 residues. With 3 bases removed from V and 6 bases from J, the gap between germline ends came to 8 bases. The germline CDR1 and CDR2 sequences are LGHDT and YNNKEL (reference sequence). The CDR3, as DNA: TGTGCCAGCAGCCATCCCCCCCCCGGGGAGCTGTTTTTT. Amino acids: CASSHPPPGELFF.

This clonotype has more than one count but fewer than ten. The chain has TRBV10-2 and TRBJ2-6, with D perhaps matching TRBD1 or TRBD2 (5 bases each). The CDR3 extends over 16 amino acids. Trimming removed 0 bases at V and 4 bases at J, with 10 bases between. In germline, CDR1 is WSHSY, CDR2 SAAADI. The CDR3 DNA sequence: TGCGCCAGCAGTGAGTCGCTGGGGGTCGGGGCCAACGTCCTGACTTTC. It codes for CASSESLGVGANVLTF.

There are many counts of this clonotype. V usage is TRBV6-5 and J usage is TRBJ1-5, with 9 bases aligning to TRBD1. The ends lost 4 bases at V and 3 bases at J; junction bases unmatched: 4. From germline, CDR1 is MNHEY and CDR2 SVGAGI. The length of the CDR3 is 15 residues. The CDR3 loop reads CASSLTGGFNQPQHF. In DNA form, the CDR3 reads TGTGCCAGCAGTTTGACAGGGGGATTCAATCAGCCCCAGCATTTT.

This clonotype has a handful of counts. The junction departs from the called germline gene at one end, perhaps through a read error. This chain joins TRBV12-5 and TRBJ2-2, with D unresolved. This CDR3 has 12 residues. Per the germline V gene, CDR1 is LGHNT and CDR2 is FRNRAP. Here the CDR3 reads CASGLDTGELFF. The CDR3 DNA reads TGTGCTAGTGGCTTGGACACCGGGGAGCTGTTTTTT.

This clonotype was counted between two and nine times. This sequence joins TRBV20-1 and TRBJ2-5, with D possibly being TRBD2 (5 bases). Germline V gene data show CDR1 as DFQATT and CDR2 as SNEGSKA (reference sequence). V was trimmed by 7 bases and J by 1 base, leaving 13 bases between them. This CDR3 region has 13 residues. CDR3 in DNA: TGCAGTGTTACCTCCGGAGGCCAAGAGACCCAGTACTTC. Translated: CSVTSGGQETQYF.

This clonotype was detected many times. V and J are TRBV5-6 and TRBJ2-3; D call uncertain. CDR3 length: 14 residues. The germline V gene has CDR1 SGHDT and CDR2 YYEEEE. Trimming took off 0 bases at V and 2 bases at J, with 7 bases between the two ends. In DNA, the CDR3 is TGTGCCAGCAGCTTGGACTTTCCCACAGATACGCAGTATTTT. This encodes CASSLDFPTDTQYF.

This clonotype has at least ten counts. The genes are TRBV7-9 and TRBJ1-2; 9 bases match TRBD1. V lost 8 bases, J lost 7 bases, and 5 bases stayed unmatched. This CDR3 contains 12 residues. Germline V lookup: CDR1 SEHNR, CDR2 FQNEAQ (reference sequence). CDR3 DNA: TGTGCCAGCTTGGGACAGGGAAGTGGCTACACCTTC. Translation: CASLGQGSGYTF. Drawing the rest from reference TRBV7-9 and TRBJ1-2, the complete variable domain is DTGVSQNPRHKITKRGQNVTFRCDPISEHNRLYWYRQTLGQGPEFLTYFQNEAQLEKSRLLSDRFSAERPKGSFSTLEIQRTEQGDSAMYLCASLGQGSGYTFGSGTRLTVV.

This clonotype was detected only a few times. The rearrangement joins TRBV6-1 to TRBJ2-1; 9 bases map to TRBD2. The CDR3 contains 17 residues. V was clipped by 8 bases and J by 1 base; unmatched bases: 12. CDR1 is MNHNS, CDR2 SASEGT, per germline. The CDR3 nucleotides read TGTGCCAGCCGCGCTCTTAGCGGGGGCCAGTCCTACAATGAGCAGTTCTTC. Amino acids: CASRALSGGQSYNEQFF.

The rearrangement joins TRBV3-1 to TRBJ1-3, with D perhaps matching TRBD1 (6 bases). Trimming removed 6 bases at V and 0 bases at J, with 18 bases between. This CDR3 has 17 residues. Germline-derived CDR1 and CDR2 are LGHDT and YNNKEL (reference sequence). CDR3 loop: CASRQRGTESSGNTIYF. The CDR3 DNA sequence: TGTGCCAGCAGGCAGAGGGGGACGGAGAGCTCTGGAAACACCATATATTTT. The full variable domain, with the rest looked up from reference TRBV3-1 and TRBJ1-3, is DTAVSQTPKYLVTQMGNDKSIKCEQNLGHDTMYWYKQDSKKFLKIMFSYNNKELIINETVPNRFSPKSPDKAHLNLHINSLELGDSAVYFCASRQRGTESSGNTIYFGEGSWLTVV.

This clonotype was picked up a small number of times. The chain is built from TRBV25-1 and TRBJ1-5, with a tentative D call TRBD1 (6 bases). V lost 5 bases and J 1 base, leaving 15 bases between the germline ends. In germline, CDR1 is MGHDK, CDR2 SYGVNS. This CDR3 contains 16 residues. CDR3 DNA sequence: TGTGCCAGCAGTCCCCAAGGGACACCGAGCAATCAGCCCCAGCATTTT. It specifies CASSPQGTPSNQPQHF.

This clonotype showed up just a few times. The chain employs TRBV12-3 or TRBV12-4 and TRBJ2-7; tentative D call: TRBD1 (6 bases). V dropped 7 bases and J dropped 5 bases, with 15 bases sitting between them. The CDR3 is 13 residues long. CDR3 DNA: TGTGCCAGCACCCACTCAGACAGGAACGAGCAGTACTTC. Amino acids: CASTHSDRNEQYF.

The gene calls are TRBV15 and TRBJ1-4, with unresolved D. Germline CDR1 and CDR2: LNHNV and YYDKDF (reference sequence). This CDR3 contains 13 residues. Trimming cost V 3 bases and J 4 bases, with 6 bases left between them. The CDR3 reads CATSRKNNEKLFF. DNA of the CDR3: TGTGCCACCAGCAGGAAGAATAATGAAAAACTGTTTTTT.

The CDR3 DNA is TGTGCCAGCTCACCAGACCTTTCTCGAGAGACCCAGTACTTC. Residues: CASSPDLSRETQYF. The chain has TRBV18 and TRBJ2-5; D remains unclear. Germline V gene sequence: CDR1 KGHSH, CDR2 LQKENI. Trimming left V 2 bases short and J 4 bases short, with 11 bases between. This CDR3 has 14 amino acids. Full variable domain (remainder filled in from reference TRBV18 and TRBJ2-5): NAGVMQNPRHLVRRRGQEARLRCSPMKGHSHVYWYRQLPEEGLKFMVYLQKENIIDESGMPKERFSAEFPKEGPSILRIQQVVRGDSAAYFCASSPDLSRETQYFGPGTRLLVL.

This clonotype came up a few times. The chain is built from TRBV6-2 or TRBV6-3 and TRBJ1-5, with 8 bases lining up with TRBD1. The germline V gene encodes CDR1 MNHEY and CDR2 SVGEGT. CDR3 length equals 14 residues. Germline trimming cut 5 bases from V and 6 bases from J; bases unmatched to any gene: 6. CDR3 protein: CASSPTGAGQPQHF. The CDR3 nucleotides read TGTGCCAGCAGTCCGACAGGGGCAGGTCAGCCCCAGCATTTT.

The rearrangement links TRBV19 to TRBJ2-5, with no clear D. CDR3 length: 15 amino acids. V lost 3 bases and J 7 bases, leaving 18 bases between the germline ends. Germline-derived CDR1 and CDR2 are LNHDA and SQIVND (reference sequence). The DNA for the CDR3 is TGTGCCAGTAGTATTATGATCGGGTCCCCAGGGACCCAGTACTTC. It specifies CASSIMIGSPGTQYF. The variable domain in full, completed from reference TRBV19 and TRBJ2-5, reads DGGITQSPKYLFRKEGQNVTLSCEQNLNHDAMYWYRQDPGQGLRLIYYSQIVNDFQKGDIAEGYSVSREKKESFPLTVTSAQKNPTAFYLCASSIMIGSPGTQYFGPGTRLLVL.

In DNA form, the CDR3 reads TGTGCCAGCAGTTATTTGGGGACTAGCGGGGGCCTCCAAGAGACCCAGTACTTC. This translates into CASSYLGTSGGLQETQYF. The chain joins TRBV6-9 to TRBJ2-5; 14 bases match TRBD2. Germline trimming cut 1 base from V and 1 base from J; bases unmatched to any gene: 5. Germline V gene data show CDR1 as MNHGY and CDR2 as SVAAGI. The CDR3 has 18 residues.

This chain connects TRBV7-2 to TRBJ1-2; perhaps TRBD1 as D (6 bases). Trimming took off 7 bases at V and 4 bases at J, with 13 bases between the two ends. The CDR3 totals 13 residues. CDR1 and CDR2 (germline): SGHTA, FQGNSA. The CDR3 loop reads CASTPRGSYGYTF. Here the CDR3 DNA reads TGTGCCAGCACTCCGAGGGGGAGCTATGGCTACACCTTC.

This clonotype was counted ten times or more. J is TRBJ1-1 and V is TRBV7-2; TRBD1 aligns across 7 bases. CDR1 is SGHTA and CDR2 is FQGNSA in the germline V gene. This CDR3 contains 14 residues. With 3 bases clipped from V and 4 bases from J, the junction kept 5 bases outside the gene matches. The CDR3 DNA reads TGTGCCAGCAGCTTGCCAGGGGGGTTCACTGAAGCTTTCTTT. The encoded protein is CASSLPGGFTEAFF.

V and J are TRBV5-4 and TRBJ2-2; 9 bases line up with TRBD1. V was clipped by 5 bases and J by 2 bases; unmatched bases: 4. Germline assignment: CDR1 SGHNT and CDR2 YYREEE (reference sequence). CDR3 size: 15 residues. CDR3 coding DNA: TGTGCCAGCAGACGGGACAGGGCTAACACCGGGGAGCTGTTTTTT. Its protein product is CASRRDRANTGELFF.

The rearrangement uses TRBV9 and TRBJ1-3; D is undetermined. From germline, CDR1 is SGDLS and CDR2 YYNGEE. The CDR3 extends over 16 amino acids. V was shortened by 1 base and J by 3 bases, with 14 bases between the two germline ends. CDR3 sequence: CASSVYPSAVGNTIYF. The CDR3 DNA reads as TGTGCCAGCAGCGTATATCCCAGCGCAGTTGGAAACACCATATATTTT.

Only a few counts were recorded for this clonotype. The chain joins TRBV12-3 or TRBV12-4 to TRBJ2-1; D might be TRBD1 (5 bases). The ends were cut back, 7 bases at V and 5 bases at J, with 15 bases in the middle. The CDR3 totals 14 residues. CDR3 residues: CASTPVGVNNEQFF. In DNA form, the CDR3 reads TGTGCCAGCACCCCGGTAGGGGTTAACAATGAGCAGTTCTTC.

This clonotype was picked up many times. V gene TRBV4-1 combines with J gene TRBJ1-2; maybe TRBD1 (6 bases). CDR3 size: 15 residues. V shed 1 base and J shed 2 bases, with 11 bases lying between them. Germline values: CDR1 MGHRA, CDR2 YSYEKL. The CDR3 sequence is CASSQVRDNNYGYTF. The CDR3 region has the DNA TGCGCCAGCAGCCAAGTCCGGGACAACAACTATGGCTACACCTTC.

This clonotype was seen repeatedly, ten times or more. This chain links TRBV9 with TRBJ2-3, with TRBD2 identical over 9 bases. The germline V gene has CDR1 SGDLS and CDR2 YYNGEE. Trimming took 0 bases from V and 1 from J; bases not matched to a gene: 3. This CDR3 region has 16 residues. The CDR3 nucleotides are TGTGCCAGCAGCGTAGCCCCTAGCGGGGGCACAGATACGCAGTATTTT. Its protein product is CASSVAPSGGTDTQYF. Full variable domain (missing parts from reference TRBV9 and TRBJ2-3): DSGVTQTPKHLITATGQRVTLRCSPRSGDLSVYWYQQSLDQGLQFLIQYYNGEERAKGNILERFSAQQFPDLHSELNLSSLELGDSALYFCASSVAPSGGTDTQYFGPGTRLTVL.